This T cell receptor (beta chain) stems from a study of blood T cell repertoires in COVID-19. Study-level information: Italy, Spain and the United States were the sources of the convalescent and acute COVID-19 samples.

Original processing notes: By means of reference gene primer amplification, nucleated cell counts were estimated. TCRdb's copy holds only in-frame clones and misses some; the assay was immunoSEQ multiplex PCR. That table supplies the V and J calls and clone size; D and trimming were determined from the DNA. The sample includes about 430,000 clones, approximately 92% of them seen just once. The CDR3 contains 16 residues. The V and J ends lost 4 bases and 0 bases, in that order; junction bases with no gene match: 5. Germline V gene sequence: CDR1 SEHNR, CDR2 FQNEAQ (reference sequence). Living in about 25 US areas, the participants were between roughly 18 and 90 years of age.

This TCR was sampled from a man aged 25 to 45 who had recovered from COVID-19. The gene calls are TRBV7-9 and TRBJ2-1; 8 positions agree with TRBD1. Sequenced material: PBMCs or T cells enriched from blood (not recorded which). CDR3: CASSSGQAHSYNEQFF. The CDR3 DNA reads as TGTGCCAGCAGCTCGGGACAGGCCCACTCCTACAATGAGCAGTTCTTC.